The T cell receptor beta chain under discussion was sequenced for a study of Ad26.COV2.S vaccination and SARS-CoV-2 variants (TCRdb year 2021). Describing the broader study: Sequencing of the TCRbeta repertoire served to evaluate the specificity and breadth of SARS-CoV-2-reactive T cell receptors following Ad26.COV2.S vaccination. The TCR-sequenced set comprised approximately 32 samples: approximately 19 Ad26.COV2.S vaccine recipients, 5 placebo recipients and 8 SARS-CoV-2 convalescent individuals. Results the study describes overall, beyond this receptor: The authors noted that the TCR breadth and depth analyses may have underestimated total T cell responses. Vaccine and placebo recipients had comparable non-spike TCR breadth, which fits with the vaccine containing only spike. After vaccination, substantial breadth of spike-specific CD8+ and CD4+ T cell responses was reported. Higher spike-specific TCR breadth was observed in Ad26.COV2.S recipients than in placebo recipients (P = 0.0014).

The immunoSEQ Assay was the method used to sequence TCRbeta CDR3 regions. After extraction, genomic DNA underwent amplification by bias-controlled multiplex PCR, followed by high-throughput sequencing. For the original study's pipeline: To quantify the absolute abundance of every unique TCRbeta CDR3 region, sequences were collapsed and filtered. T cell fraction was estimated by normalizing TCRbeta template counts to usable DNA, with usable DNA measured through amplification of reference genes found in all nucleated cells. Repertoire TCRs were annotated as SARS-CoV-2-specific by exact matching of V gene, CDR3 amino acid sequence and J gene to a known reactive TCR set. The reference SARS-CoV-2 TCR set was derived from MIRA and filtered for enrichment in COVID-19-positive ImmuneCODE repertoires, a step that removed public or cross-reactive TCRs. Based on the MIRA antigens, annotated TCRs were further analysed at the level of specific ORF or position within ORF. Breadth was defined as the number of annotated unique rearrangements divided by the total number of unique productive rearrangements, and depth was defined as the summed frequency of the annotated unique rearrangements. Group comparisons of TCR breadth used two-sided Wilcoxon rank-sum tests. In TCRdb, the immuneACCESS table is reduced to in-frame sequences with V and J assigned. These tables do not hold every clone; where another copy was compared, an unresolved V gene accounts for under half, and the others remain unexplained. D and trimming were read from the DNA, whereas the V and J calls and clone size are those reported in that table. This sample is represented by about 350,000 clones; roughly 94% of them were singletons. The ten largest clones take up 3% to 4% of the sample.

According to the study, the label for this sample's time point signals: individuals recovered from natural SARS-CoV-2 infection. As concerns this clone: Its antigen remains undetermined. Base quality data are lacking; no much larger clone is found one base away.

The CDR3 starts with the cysteine, ends with the phenylalanine, and has 13 residues. The retained sequence is limited to the CDR3, 39 bases, with the frame set at the first base. V lost 5 bases and J lost 4 bases; the stretch between them is 12 bases long. CDR1 and CDR2, per the germline V gene, are MNHEY and SVGAGI. Recombination linked TRBV6-5 to TRBJ2-7, and perhaps TRBD2 as D gene, on 5 matching bases. The sample consisted of peripheral blood, taken after recovery from COVID-19. This clonotype originated in a human donor who had recovered from COVID-19. The DNA sequence reads TGTGCCAGCAGTATCGGACGGGATTACGAGCAGTACTTC. It encodes CASSIGRDYEQYF.